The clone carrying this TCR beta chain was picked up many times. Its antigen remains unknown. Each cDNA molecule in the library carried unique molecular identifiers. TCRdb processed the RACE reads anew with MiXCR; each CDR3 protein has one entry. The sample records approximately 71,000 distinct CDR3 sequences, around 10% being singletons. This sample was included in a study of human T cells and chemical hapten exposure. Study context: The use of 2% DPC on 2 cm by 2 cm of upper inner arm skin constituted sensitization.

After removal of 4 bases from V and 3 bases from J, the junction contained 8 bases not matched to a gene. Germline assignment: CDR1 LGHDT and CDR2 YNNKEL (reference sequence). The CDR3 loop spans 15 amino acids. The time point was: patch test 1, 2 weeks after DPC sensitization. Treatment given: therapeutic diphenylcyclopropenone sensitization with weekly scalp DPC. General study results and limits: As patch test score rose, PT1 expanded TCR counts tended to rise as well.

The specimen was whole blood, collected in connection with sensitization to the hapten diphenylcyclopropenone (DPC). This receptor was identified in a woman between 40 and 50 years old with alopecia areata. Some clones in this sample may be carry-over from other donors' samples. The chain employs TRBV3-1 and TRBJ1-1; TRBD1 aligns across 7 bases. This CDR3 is CASSPTGYGYTEAFF. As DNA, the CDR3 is TGTGCCAGCAGCCCGACAGGGTATGGATACACTGAAGCTTTCTTT.